The subject of this entry is one TCR beta chain. Other nucleotide sequences in the sample specify the same CDR3. The data were taken from a study of beta chain features in type 1 diabetes. The sequenced template was cDNA made from the entire isolated RNA. The assay was immunoSEQ multiplex PCR, and TCRdb's table has in-frame clones only and misses some. In the table there are 400,000 to 450,000 clones, roughly 14% of which are singletons. Sorting of CD4+ naive, central memory, regulatory and stem cell-like memory cells was performed via CD45RO/CCR7/CD25/CD127/CD95/CD27. The purity of all sorted populations exceeded 95%. Input material: naive CD4+ T cells from blood. The receptor was isolated from a man aged 25-45 years in good health.

The CDR3 nucleotides read TGTGCCAGCAGCTTAGGGCAGGTAAACACTGAAGCTTTCTTT. This codes for CASSLGQVNTEAFF. The chain links TRBV7-9 to TRBJ1-1; D call uncertain. Trimming removed 1 base at V and 2 bases at J, with 8 bases between. The CDR3 is made up of 14 amino acids. Germline V lookup: CDR1 SEHNR, CDR2 FQNEAQ (reference sequence).